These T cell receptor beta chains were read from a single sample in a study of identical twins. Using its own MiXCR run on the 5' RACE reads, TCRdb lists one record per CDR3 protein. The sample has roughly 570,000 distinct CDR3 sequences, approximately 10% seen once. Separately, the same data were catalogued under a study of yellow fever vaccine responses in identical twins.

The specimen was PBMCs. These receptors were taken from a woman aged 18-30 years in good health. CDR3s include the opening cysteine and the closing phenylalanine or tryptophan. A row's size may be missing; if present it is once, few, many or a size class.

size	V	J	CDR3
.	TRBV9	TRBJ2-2	CASSVGSGSTGELFF
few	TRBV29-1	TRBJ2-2	CSVRTNTGELFF
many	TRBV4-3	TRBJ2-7	CASSYRAGETYEQYF
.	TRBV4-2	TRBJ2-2	CASSNAEVTGELFF
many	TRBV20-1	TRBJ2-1	CSAIRAGLSNEQFF
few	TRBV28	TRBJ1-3	CASSLQRSGNTIYF
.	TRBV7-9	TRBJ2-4	CASSPPTENIQYF
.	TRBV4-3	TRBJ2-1	CASSQEPFYNEQFF
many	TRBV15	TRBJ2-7	CATSRDQGWGEQYF
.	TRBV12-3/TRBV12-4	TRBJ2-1	CASSDRVIGNEQFF
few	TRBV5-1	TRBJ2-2	CASSLLRGGSTGELFF
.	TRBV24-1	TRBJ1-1	CATSDRTGGGTEAFF
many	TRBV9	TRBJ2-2	CASSGNGLAGDTGELFF
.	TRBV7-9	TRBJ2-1	CASSLASSVDNEQFF
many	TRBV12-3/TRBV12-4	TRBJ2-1	CASSPPLGDEQFF
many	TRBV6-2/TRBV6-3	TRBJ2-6	CASSYSVSGANVLTF
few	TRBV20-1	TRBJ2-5	CSVTAGSSETQYF
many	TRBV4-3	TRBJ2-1	CASSQDASRDVMQFF
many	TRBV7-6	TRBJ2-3	CASSLALAQDTQYF